The TCR beta chain under discussion was sequenced for a study of molecular identifiers for immune sequencing clone quantification. A few counts support this clonotype. The antigen is unknown. Study conclusions and caveats: For effector cells, clones above 20 RNA copies held over 97% of molecules; for naive cells, under 1%.

TCRdb itself ran the PCR reads through MiXCR, one entry per CDR3 protein. This sample has roughly 50,000 distinct CDR3 sequences, with around 33% found just once. The receptor was isolated from a human donor in good health. Some libraries in this study had Jurkat cell RNA spiked in. Sequencing input: naive CD8+ T cells from blood, with Jurkat cell RNA spiked in. As for subset: FACS-sorted CD8+CD4-CCR7+CD45RA+ naive T cells.

The CDR3 nucleotides are TGCAGCGTTCCGACGGGCAGAAATGAGCAGTTCTTC. Amino acids: CSVPTGRNEQFF. This chain uses TRBV29-1 with TRBJ2-1, with unresolved D. CDR3 length: 12 amino acids. CDR1 SQVTM and CDR2 ANQGSEA come from the germline V gene. The ends were cut back, 5 bases at V and 7 bases at J, with 12 bases in the middle.